This T cell receptor (beta chain) was identified during a study of T-cell reconstitution after alpha-beta-depleted transplantation in children. This clonotype was seen more than once but under ten times. The V gene's germline CDR1 is SGHRS and CDR2 YFSETQ. Trimming stripped 3 bases from V and 5 bases from J, with 9 bases between. The CDR3 contains 12 residues. Unique molecular identifiers were used to barcode this TCRbeta library. TCRdb used MiXCR to reprocess the PCR reads, holding one entry per CDR3 protein. Among roughly 500,000 distinct CDR3 sequences listed, approximately 20% were seen once. The J gene is TRBJ2-7, the V gene TRBV5-1; the D gene is possibly TRBD1 (6 bases). The material was PBMCs from the stem cell graft donor, obtained from the stem cell graft. The TCR sequence derives from a human donor who donated a stem cell graft to a child with acute lymphoblastic leukemia. The DNA of the CDR3 is TGCGCCAGCAGCTCTGGGGGCCACGAGCAGTACTTC. This translates into CASSSGGHEQYF.